The 25 T cell receptor beta chains reported below all come from one sample, sequenced in a study of neurological immune-mediated disorders. TCRdb redid the calling of the 5' RACE reads with MiXCR, one entry per CDR3 protein. Of around 76,000 distinct CDR3 sequences listed, about 9.4% were seen once; the top ten hold approximately 9.5%. Indicated time point: longitudinal time-point 1 (baseline). Specimen: PBMCs. The origin of the receptors is a man aged 25 to 45 in good health.

The table lists this clonotype with many counts. The V and J genes are TRBV3-1 and TRBJ2-2, with D uncertain. The V end lost 3 bases, the J end lost 7 bases, and 6 bases lay between the germline ends. The CDR3 length is 12 residues. CDR1 is LGHDT and CDR2 is YNNKEL in the germline V gene (reference sequence). CDR3 DNA sequence: TGTGCCAGCAGCCAGAGAGACGGGGAGCTGTTTTTT. Protein sequence: CASSQRDGELFF.

This clonotype was found many times. The chain joins TRBV18 to TRBJ2-5; D is unresolved. Germline V gene sequence: CDR1 KGHSH, CDR2 LQKENI. This CDR3 spans 14 amino acids. V was cut by 0 bases and J by 1 base, with 6 bases left in between. The CDR3 sequence: CASSPPSTQETQYF. CDR3 DNA sequence: TGTGCCAGCTCACCACCCTCGACCCAAGAGACCCAGTACTTC.

This clonotype showed up many times. The chain joins TRBV27 to TRBJ1-5; 9 nucleotides agree with TRBD1. Germline V gene lookup returns CDR1 MNHEY and CDR2 SMNVEV (reference sequence). This CDR3 comprises 15 residues. Trimming cost V 6 bases and J 2 bases; bases outside gene matches: 5. The CDR3 region has the DNA TGTGCCAGCAGCTACACAGGGGGCGGCAATCAGCCCCAGCATTTT. Protein product: CASSYTGGGNQPQHF.

This clonotype was observed many times. V is TRBV29-1 and J is TRBJ2-1; D gene ambiguous. The CDR3 is 11 residues long. Germline V CDR1 and CDR2: SQVTM, ANQGSEA. V dropped 3 bases and J dropped 4 bases, with 4 bases sitting between them. Here the CDR3 DNA reads TGCAGCGTTGAGCCTTACAATGAGCAGTTCTTC. Residues: CSVEPYNEQFF.

This clonotype was seen many times. This sequence joins TRBV14 and TRBJ1-3; TRBD1 matches 9 bases. From germline, CDR1 is SGHDN and CDR2 FVKESK. With V trimmed by 0 bases and J by 1 base, 7 bases remained unmatched. This CDR3 spans 18 amino acids. The CDR3 sequence: CASSQDALQGASGNTIYF. As DNA, the CDR3 is TGTGCCAGCAGCCAAGATGCTCTACAGGGGGCTTCTGGAAACACCATATATTTT.

Only a few counts were recorded for this clonotype. The chain combines TRBV7-3 with TRBJ2-5; D perhaps matches TRBD2 (6 bases). V gave up 4 bases and J gave up 4 bases, with 10 bases separating them. This CDR3 has 13 amino acids. Germline CDR1 is SGHTA and CDR2 is FQGTGA. The CDR3 sequence is CASSSGVGETQYF. The CDR3 nucleotides read TGTGCCAGCAGCTCGGGGGTGGGAGAGACCCAGTACTTC.

This clonotype was detected ten times or more. The chain is built from TRBV29-1 and TRBJ2-7; D is unclear. The CDR3 totals 14 residues. Looked up from germline, CDR1 is SQVTM and CDR2 is ANQGSEA. Trimming removed 2 bases at V and 3 bases at J, with 14 bases between. This chain's CDR3 is CSVETPERGYEQYF. In nucleotides, the CDR3 is TGCAGCGTTGAAACCCCGGAACGCGGCTACGAGCAGTACTTC.

This clonotype is a singleton in its sample. This may be a read error: a much more frequent sequence differs by one nucleotide. The chain joins TRBV30 to TRBJ1-1, with D tentatively TRBD1 (5 bases). The V gene lost 4 bases and the J gene lost 3 bases, with 12 bases spanning the gap. In germline, CDR1 is GTSNPN, CDR2 SVGIG (reference sequence). This CDR3 contains 13 residues. Written as DNA, the CDR3 is TGTGCCTGGACCGTGGGGGACCACACTGAAGCTTTCTTT. Translating gives CAWTVGDHTEAFF.

This clonotype has at least ten counts. This chain connects TRBV12-5 to TRBJ2-3; TRBD2 might be the D (5 bases). Trimming shortened V by 5 bases and J by 4 bases, and 16 bases separated the two germline ends. Looked up from germline, CDR1 is LGHNT and CDR2 is FRNRAP. This CDR3 has 15 amino acids. CDR3: CASGLGDFEADTQYF. CDR3 DNA: TGTGCTAGTGGTCTGGGAGATTTTGAGGCAGATACGCAGTATTTT.

This clonotype was picked up many times. The rearrangement links TRBV7-6 to TRBJ2-1, with 12 bases that match TRBD2. Germline V gives CDR1 SGHVS, CDR2 FNYEAQ. Trimming took 1 base from V and 1 from J; bases not matched to a gene: 8. The CDR3 extends over 19 amino acids. CDR3 sequence: CASSLVGTSGQSSYNEQFF. CDR3 sequence (DNA): TGTGCCAGCAGCTTAGTTGGGACTAGCGGGCAGAGTTCCTACAATGAGCAGTTCTTC.

This clonotype was recorded a few times. The chain uses TRBV6-1 and TRBJ2-4; 12 nucleotides line up with TRBD1. The trim removed 2 bases at V and 2 bases at J, leaving 4 bases unmatched. CDR3 length equals 17 residues. CDR1 is MNHNS, CDR2 SASEGT, per germline. The CDR3 DNA reads as TGTGCCAGCAGTGAATTAGGGACAGGGGGCACCAAAAACATTCAGTACTTC. It specifies CASSELGTGGTKNIQYF.

This clonotype was seen many times. V is TRBV12-3 or TRBV12-4 and J is TRBJ2-1; 7 nucleotides agree with TRBD2. This CDR3 is built from 15 residues. V lost 6 bases and J lost 4; bases outside the gene matches: 9. This CDR3 reads CASSQSGTKYNEQFF. The DNA for the CDR3 is TGTGCCAGCAGCCAATCCGGGACTAAATACAATGAGCAGTTCTTC.

This clonotype has ten or more counts. This chain links TRBV28 with TRBJ2-1, with 7 positions matching TRBD1. V gave up 6 bases and J gave up 4 bases; unmatched junction bases: 6. The CDR3 totals 14 residues. Germline V gene lookup returns CDR1 MDHEN and CDR2 SYDVKM. Here the CDR3 reads CASRPDRLYNEQFF. The CDR3 nucleotides are TGTGCCAGCAGACCGGACAGGTTATACAATGAGCAGTTCTTC.

This clonotype was counted ten times or more. This chain links TRBV5-1 with TRBJ2-3, with D unclear. V dropped 4 bases and J dropped 6 bases, with 6 bases sitting between them. In germline, CDR1 is SGHRS, CDR2 YFSETQ. The CDR3 has 11 amino acids. The CDR3 sequence is CASSRDDTQYF. In DNA, the CDR3 is TGCGCCAGCAGCCGTGACGATACGCAGTATTTT.

This clonotype was found many times. This chain joins TRBV20-1 and TRBJ2-4; D gene ambiguous. With 3 bases removed from V and 7 bases from J, the gap between germline ends came to 7 bases. The germline V gene has CDR1 DFQATT and CDR2 SNEGSKA (reference sequence). The CDR3 covers 11 residues. The chain's CDR3 is CSASASNIQYF. The CDR3 region has the DNA TGCAGTGCTAGTGCGTCGAACATTCAGTACTTC.

This clonotype was detected many times. The chain employs TRBV18 and TRBJ2-6; D ambiguous. V shed 3 bases and J shed 0 bases, with 9 bases lying between them. CDR3 size: 16 residues. CDR1 is KGHSH, CDR2 LQKENI, per germline. The CDR3 loop reads CASSPSFFSGANVLTF. The CDR3 DNA reads TGTGCCAGCTCACCGTCATTTTTCTCTGGGGCCAACGTCCTGACTTTC.

This clonotype was seen repeatedly, ten times or more. The chain combines TRBV9 with TRBJ2-2; D is unresolved. The CDR3 covers 17 residues. V dropped 6 bases and J dropped 0 bases, with 18 bases sitting between them. The germline V gene encodes CDR1 SGDLS and CDR2 YYNGEE. The DNA for the CDR3 is TGTGCCAGCACCGAACCTAAGGGCGCACCGAACACCGGGGAGCTGTTTTTT. Amino acid sequence: CASTEPKGAPNTGELFF.

This clonotype turned up a few times. This rearrangement joins TRBV6-6 to TRBJ2-1, with 7 positions matching TRBD2. The V segment lost 7 bases and the J segment 8 bases; nucleotides outside the gene matches: 11. In germline, CDR1 is MNHNY, CDR2 SVGAGI (reference sequence). This CDR3 has 14 residues. CDR3 residues: CASNRLAVSDEQFF. In DNA, the CDR3 is TGTGCCAGCAATCGGCTAGCGGTATCGGATGAGCAGTTCTTC.

This clonotype was recorded only once. This may come from a read error, since a much larger clone is one base off. The chain joins TRBV3-1 to TRBJ2-7; tentatively, D is TRBD2 (6 bases). Germline V lookup: CDR1 LGHDT, CDR2 YNNKEL (reference sequence). Trimming pared 6 bases from V and 5 bases from J, leaving 14 bases between. This CDR3 has 13 residues. DNA of the CDR3: TGTGCCAGCAGACGATCTCTAGCGAACGAGCAGTACTTC. It encodes CASRRSLANEQYF.

This clonotype was counted ten times or more. V and J are TRBV25-1 and TRBJ1-1; D is ambiguous. The CDR3 spans 14 residues. CDR1 and CDR2 from the germline V gene are MGHDK and SYGVNS. Trimming took off 1 base at V and 6 bases at J, with 12 bases between the two ends. The CDR3 reads CASSEFTTKAEAFF. CDR3 DNA: TGTGCCAGCAGTGAATTTACAACCAAGGCTGAAGCTTTCTTT.

The V and J genes are TRBV7-6 and TRBJ2-7, with D unresolved. With 3 bases removed from V and 4 bases from J, the gap between germline ends came to 13 bases. The CDR3 is made up of 14 amino acids. In germline, CDR1 is SGHVS, CDR2 FNYEAQ. CDR3 nucleotide sequence: TGTGCCAGCAGCTTCCGCCAAACAAAGTACGAGCAGTACTTC. This gives the protein CASSFRQTKYEQYF. The whole variable domain, filled in from reference TRBV7-6 and TRBJ2-7, reads GAGVSQSPRYKVTKRGQDVALRCDPISGHVSLYWYRQALGQGPEFLTYFNYEAQQDKSGLPNDRFSAERPEGSISTLTIQRTEQRDSAMYRCASSFRQTKYEQYFGPGTRLTVT.

This clonotype has a count of ten or more. The chain couples TRBV9 to TRBJ2-7; D is ambiguous. Per germline, CDR1 SGDLS and CDR2 YYNGEE. Trimming cost V 6 bases and J 3 bases, with 10 bases left between them. This CDR3 has 12 amino acids. CDR3 coding DNA: TGTGCCAGCAACCGAGGCGGCTACGAGCAGTACTTC. Residues: CASNRGGYEQYF.

Only a few counts were recorded for this clonotype. The genes are TRBV18 and TRBJ2-7; unclear D gene. CDR1 is KGHSH, CDR2 LQKENI, per germline. Trimming removed 5 bases from V and 0 bases from J, with 8 bases in between. The CDR3 length is 13 residues. CDR3 in DNA: TGTGCCAGCTCAACGGACGTCTCCTACGAGCAGTACTTC. Translated, it gives CASSTDVSYEQYF.

The J gene is TRBJ2-2, the V gene TRBV7-9, with a tentative D call TRBD2 (6 bases). The germline CDR1 and CDR2 sequences are SEHNR and FQNEAQ (reference sequence). The ends were cut back, 2 bases at V and 5 bases at J, with 9 bases in the middle. The CDR3 loop spans 14 amino acids. CDR3 DNA sequence: TGTGCCAGCAGCTTAATGGCGGGAACCGGGGAGCTGTTTTTT. It specifies CASSLMAGTGELFF. Using reference TRBV7-9 and TRBJ2-2 for the parts outside the CDR3, the full variable domain is DTGVSQNPRHKITKRGQNVTFRCDPISEHNRLYWYRQTLGQGPEFLTYFQNEAQLEKSRLLSDRFSAERPKGSFSTLEIQRTEQGDSAMYLCASSLMAGTGELFFGEGSRLTVL.

This clonotype has at least ten counts. The V and J genes are TRBV2 and TRBJ1-4, with a weak D call TRBD1 (5 bases). The CDR3 length is 14 residues. Germline CDR1 SNHLY, CDR2 FYNNEI. Trimming stripped 7 bases from V and 5 bases from J, with 14 bases between. The CDR3 region is CASTIGGGNEKLFF. In nucleotides, the CDR3 is TGTGCCAGCACCATTGGCGGGGGGAATGAAAAACTGTTTTTT.